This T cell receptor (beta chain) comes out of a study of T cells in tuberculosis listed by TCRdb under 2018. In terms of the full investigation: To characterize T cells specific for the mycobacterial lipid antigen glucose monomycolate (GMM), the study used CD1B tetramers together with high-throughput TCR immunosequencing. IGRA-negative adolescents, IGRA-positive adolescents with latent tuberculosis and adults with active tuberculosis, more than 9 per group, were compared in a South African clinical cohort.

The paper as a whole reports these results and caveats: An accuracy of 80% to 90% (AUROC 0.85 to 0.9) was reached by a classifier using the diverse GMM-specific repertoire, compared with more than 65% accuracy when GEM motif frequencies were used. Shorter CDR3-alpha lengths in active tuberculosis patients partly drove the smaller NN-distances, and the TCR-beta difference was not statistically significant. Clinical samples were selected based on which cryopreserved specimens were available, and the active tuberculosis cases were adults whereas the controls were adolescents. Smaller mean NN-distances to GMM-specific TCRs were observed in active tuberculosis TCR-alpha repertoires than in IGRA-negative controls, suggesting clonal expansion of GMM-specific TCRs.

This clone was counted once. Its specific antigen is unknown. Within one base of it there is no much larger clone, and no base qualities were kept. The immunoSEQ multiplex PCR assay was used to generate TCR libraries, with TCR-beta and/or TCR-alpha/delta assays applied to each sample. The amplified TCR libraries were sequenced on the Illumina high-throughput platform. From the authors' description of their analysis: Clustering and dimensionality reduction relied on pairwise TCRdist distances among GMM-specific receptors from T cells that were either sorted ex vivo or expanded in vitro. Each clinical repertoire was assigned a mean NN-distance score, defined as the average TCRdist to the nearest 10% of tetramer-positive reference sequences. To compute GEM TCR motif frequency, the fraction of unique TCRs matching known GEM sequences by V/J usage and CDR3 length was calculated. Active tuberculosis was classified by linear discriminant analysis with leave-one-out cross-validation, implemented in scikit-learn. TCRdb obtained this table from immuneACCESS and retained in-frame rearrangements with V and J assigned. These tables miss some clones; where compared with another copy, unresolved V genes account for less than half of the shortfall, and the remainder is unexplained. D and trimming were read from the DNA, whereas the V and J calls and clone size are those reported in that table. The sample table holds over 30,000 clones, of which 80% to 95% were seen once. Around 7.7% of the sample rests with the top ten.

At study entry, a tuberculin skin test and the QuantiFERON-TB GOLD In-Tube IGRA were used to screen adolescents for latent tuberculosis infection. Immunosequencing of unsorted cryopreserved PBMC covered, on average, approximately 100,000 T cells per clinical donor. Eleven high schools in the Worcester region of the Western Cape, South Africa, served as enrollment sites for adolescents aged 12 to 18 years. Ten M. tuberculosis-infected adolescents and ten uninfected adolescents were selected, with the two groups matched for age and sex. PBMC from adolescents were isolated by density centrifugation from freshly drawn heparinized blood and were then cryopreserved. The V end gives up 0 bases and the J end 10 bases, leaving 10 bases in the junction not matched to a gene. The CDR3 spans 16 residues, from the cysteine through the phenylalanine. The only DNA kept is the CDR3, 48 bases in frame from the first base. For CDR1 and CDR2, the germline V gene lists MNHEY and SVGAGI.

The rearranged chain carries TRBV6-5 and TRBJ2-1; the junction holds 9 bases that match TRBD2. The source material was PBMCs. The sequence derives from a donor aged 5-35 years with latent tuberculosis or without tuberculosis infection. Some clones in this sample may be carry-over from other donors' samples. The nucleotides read TGTGCCAGCAGTTACTCCCCAACTAGCGGGCAGGGCGAGCAGTTCTTC. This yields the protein CASSYSPTSGQGEQFF.